The clone carrying this T cell receptor beta chain was seen a few times. Its antigen is undetermined. TCRdb reprocessed the reads via MiXCR and lists one record per CDR3 protein. Here the sample spans under 350,000 distinct CDR3 sequences, 8% to 10% being singletons. This sample is drawn from a study of T cell repertoires in cytomegalovirus infection. The wider study: Indications of both CMV infection and matching HLA type were provided by public TCR beta signatures.

This CDR3 comprises 15 residues. V was pared by 0 bases and J by 2 bases, with 10 bases between. Germline CDR1 and CDR2: MNHEY and SVGAGI. Study results and limitations: In two of eight donors, the top clonotype was HLA-C-restricted CMV-specific. Pooled public TCR beta family frequency picked out CMV carriers with the relevant HLA.

The clonotype originates from a human donor in good health (CMV status not recorded). Some clones in this sample may be carry-over from other donors' samples. Sequences were obtained from PBMCs. The rearrangement links TRBV6-5 to TRBJ2-5; D is unclear. CDR3 sequence (DNA): TGTGCCAGCAGTTACTCGCAGCTATTACAAGAGACCCAGTACTTC. It codes for CASSYSQLLQETQYF.